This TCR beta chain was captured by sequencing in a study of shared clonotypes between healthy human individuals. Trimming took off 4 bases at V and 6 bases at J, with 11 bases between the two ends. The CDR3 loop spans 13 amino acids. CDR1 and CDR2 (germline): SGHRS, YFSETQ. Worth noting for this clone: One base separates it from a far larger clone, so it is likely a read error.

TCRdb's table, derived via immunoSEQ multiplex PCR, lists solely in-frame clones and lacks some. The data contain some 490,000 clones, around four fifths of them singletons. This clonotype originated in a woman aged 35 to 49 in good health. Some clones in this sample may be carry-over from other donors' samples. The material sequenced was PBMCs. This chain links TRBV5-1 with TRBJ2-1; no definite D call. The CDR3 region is CASSLRQSNEQFF. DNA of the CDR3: TGCGCCAGCAGCCTAAGACAAAGCAATGAGCAGTTCTTC.